The rows below give T cell receptor beta chains drawn from one sample of a study of blood T cell repertoires in COVID-19. Libraries were prepared by immunoSEQ multiplex PCR; TCRdb keeps only in-frame clonotypes and omits some of them. The table has under 140,000 clones, roughly 82% seen once. Material: peripheral blood. These TCRs come from a woman aged 55-75 years with acute or convalescent COVID-19. Each CDR3 is given with its conserved first and last residue. A D gene is named only where the DNA matches it firmly. Clone sizes are given selectively: once, few, many, or a class where the clone is expanded.

clone_size	d_call	v_call	j_call	cdr3_aa	cdr3_nt
.	TRBD1	TRBV19	TRBJ1-1	CASSMTGERTEAFF	TGTGCCAGTAGTATGACAGGGGAACGGACTGAAGCTTTCTTT
.	TRBD1	TRBV2	TRBJ1-1	CASSGQVTTEAFF	TGTGCCAGCAGCGGACAGGTCACAACTGAAGCTTTCTTT
.	TRBD2	TRBV2	TRBJ2-2	CASMASGGRATGELFF	TGTGCCAGCATGGCTAGCGGGGGCCGGGCCACCGGGGAGCTGTTTTTT
.	.	TRBV9	TRBJ1-1	CASKSPNTEAFF	TGTGCCAGCAAATCCCCAAACACTGAAGCTTTCTTT
.	TRBD2	TRBV4-1	TRBJ2-7	CASSHPAVWGGYEQYF	TGCGCCAGCAGCCATCCCGCCGTTTGGGGGGGTTACGAGCAGTACTTC
.	TRBD2	TRBV4-1	TRBJ2-7	CASSQDPPSGGQREQYF	TGCGCCAGCAGCCAAGACCCACCTAGCGGGGGGCAGCGCGAGCAGTACTTC
.	TRBD2	TRBV15	TRBJ2-4	CATNVGGVNIQYF	TGTGCCACCAATGTCGGGGGGGTAAACATTCAGTACTTC
.	.	TRBV25-1	TRBJ1-4	CASSESGRNFNEKLFF	TGTGCCAGCAGTGAATCCGGCAGGAACTTTAATGAAAAACTGTTTTTT
.	TRBD2	TRBV7-3	TRBJ2-5	CASSLNGGETQYF	TGTGCCAGCAGCCTTAACGGGGGGGAGACCCAGTACTTC
once	TRBD1	TRBV5-6	TRBJ1-5	CASSTTGGGNQPQHF	TGTGCCAGCAGCACCACAGGGGGTGGCAATCAGCCCCAGCATTTT
.	.	TRBV6-5	TRBJ2-6	CASSYSSSSGANVLTF	TGTGCCAGCAGTTACTCCTCCAGCTCTGGGGCCAACGTCCTGACTTTC
.	.	TRBV7-9	TRBJ1-4	CASSRPGVEDDEKLFF	TGTGCCAGCAGCCGTCCAGGGGTAGAGGACGATGAAAAACTGTTTTTT
.	TRBD1	TRBV5-4	TRBJ1-4	CASSRTGADPKLFF	TGTGCCAGCAGCCGTACAGGGGCCGATCCAAAACTGTTTTTT
.	TRBD1	TRBV5-1	TRBJ2-1	CASSFGDSYNEQFF	TGCGCCAGCAGCTTCGGGGACAGCTACAATGAGCAGTTCTTC
.	TRBD1	TRBV7-2	TRBJ1-5	CASSLSGTADQPQHF	TGTGCCAGCAGCTTAAGTGGGACAGCTGATCAGCCCCAGCATTTT
once	.	TRBV21-1	TRBJ1-2	CASSPRTGGHYGYTF	TGTGCCAGCAGCCCTCGGACAGGGGGGCACTATGGCTACACCTTC
.	TRBD2	TRBV11-2	TRBJ2-3	CASSLIGRRRGTPYTQYF	TGTGCCAGCAGCTTGATCGGCCGGAGGCGGGGGACCCCATATACGCAGTATTTT
.	TRBD1	TRBV11-2	TRBJ2-6	CASSASGTVSSGANVLTF	TGTGCCAGCAGCGCCTCCGGGACAGTGAGCTCTGGGGCCAACGTCCTGACTTTC
.	TRBD1	TRBV30	TRBJ1-6	CAWRAPHDRVRSYNSPLHF	TGTGCCTGGAGGGCCCCCCATGACAGGGTGAGGTCCTATAATTCACCCCTCCACTTT